This T cell receptor beta chain was found in a study of CD8 T cells in Susac syndrome. A quantity of about 0.5 to 1 ug RNA underwent reverse transcription using random hexamers. MiXCR was run by TCRdb on the immunoSEQ multiplex PCR reads, yielding one entry per CDR3 protein. Of some 160,000 distinct CDR3 sequences listed, almost 96% are singletons. Trimming took off 6 bases at V and 0 bases at J, with 12 bases between the two ends. The CDR3 covers 14 residues. The receptor's source is a human donor with Susac syndrome. The sample was CD4+ T cells from PBMCs. This chain joins TRBV12-3 or TRBV12-4 and TRBJ2-7; D is perhaps TRBD1 or TRBD2 (5 bases each). The CDR3 reads CASRLGASSYEQYF. CDR3 bases: TGTGCCAGCAGACTCGGGGCTAGCTCCTACGAGCAGTACTTC.